This entry is about one TCR beta chain. This entry is derived from a study of cytomegalovirus exposure and HLA in healthy donors. CDR3 length: 17 amino acids. The germline CDR1 and CDR2 sequences are KGHSH and LQKENI. V was pared by 2 bases and J by 0 bases, with 14 bases between. Primers included in the PCR were 60 Vbeta and 13 Jbeta primers. This table comes from immunoSEQ multiplex PCR, and its TCRdb copy is limited to in-frame clones, with some not included. The data contain under 250,000 clones, over 60% of them seen just once; the ten biggest clones take up about 1.7%. The genes are TRBV18 and TRBJ1-5, with D tentatively TRBD1 (6 bases). The material sequenced was PBMCs. The receptor comes from a male donor in good health and CMV-seronegative. In DNA, the CDR3 is TGTGCCAGCTCACCATTGTCAGGGACACTTAGCAATCAGCCCCAGCATTTT. It encodes CASSPLSGTLSNQPQHF.